This T cell receptor beta chain comes out of a study of cytomegalovirus exposure and HLA in healthy donors. Notes on the study in general: Most TCRs appeared rarely, but some public TCRs recurred in many donors.

PCR employed 60 Vbeta and 13 Jbeta primers. Profiling relied on immunoSEQ multiplex PCR, and the TCRdb table lists in-frame clones only, not all of them. The repertoire holds roughly 230,000 clones, with 85% to 95% as singletons. Concerning this clone: Its antigen is not known.

V was pared by 5 bases and J by 5 bases, with 8 bases of the junction left unmatched. CDR1 and CDR2 (germline): GTSNPN, SVGIG (reference sequence). The CDR3 is made up of 13 amino acids. The chain combines TRBV30 with TRBJ1-1; 7 positions match TRBD1. The material sequenced was PBMCs. The sequence came from a girl aged 2-15 years in good health and CMV-seronegative. CDR3 protein: CAWRQGSRTEAFF. CDR3 bases: TGTGCCTGGCGACAGGGTTCGAGGACTGAAGCTTTCTTT. Together with reference TRBV30 and TRBJ1-1, the CDR3 gives the full variable domain: SQTIHQWPATLVQPVGSPLSLECTVEGTSNPNLYWYRQAAGRGLQLLFYSVGIGQISSEVPQNLSASRPQDRQFILSSKKLLLSDSGFYLCAWRQGSRTEAFFGQGTRLTVV.